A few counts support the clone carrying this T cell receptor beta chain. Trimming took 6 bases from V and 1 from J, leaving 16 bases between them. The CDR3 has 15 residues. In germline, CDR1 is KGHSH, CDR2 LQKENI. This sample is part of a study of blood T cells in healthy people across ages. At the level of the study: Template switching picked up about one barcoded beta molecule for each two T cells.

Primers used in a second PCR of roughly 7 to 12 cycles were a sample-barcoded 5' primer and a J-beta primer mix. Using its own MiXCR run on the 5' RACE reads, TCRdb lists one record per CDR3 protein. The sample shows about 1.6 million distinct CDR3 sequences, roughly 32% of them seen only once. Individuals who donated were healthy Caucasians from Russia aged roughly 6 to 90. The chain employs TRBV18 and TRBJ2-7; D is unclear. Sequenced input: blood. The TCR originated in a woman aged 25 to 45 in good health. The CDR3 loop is CASSFPPTQSYEQYF. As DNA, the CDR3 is TGTGCCAGCTCCTTTCCTCCCACACAGTCCTACGAGCAGTACTTC.